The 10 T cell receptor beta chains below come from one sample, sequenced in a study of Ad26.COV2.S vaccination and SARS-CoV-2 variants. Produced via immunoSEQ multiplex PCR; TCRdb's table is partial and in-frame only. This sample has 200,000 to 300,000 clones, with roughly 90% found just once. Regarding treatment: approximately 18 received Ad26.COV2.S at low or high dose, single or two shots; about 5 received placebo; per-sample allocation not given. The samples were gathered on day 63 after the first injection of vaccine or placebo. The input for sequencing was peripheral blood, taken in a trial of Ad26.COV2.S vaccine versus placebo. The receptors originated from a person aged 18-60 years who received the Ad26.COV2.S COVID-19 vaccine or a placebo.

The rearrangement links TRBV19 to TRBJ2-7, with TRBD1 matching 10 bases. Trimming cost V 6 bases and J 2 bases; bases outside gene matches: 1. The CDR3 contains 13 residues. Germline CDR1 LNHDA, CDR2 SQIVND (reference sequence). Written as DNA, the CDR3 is TGTGCCAGTAGAGGGACAGGGGCCTACGAGCAGTACTTC. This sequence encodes CASRGTGAYEQYF.

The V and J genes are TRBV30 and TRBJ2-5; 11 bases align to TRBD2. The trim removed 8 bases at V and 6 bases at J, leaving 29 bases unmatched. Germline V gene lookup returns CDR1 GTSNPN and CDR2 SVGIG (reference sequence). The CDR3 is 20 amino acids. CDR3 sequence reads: CARTTWRDDLAGGPRKTQYF. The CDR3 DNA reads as TGTGCCCGAACCACATGGAGGGATGACTTAGCGGGGGGGCCAAGAAAGACCCAGTACTTC.

CDR3 DNA sequence: TGTGCCAGTATGGGGGGCCAGGACAGGGCAGCCCCCTACAAAAACATTCAGTACTTC. Translating gives CASMGGQDRAAPYKNIQYF. The J gene is TRBJ2-4, the V gene TRBV19; 8 positions agree with TRBD1. CDR3 length equals 19 residues. Germline assignment: CDR1 LNHDA and CDR2 SQIVND (reference sequence). Trimming cost V 7 bases and J 3 bases; bases outside gene matches: 20.

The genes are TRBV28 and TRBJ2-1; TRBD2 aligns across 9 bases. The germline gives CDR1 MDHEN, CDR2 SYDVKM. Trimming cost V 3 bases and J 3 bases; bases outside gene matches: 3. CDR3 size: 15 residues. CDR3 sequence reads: CASSLAGGGYNEQFF. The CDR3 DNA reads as TGTGCCAGCAGTTTGGCGGGAGGGGGCTACAATGAGCAGTTCTTC.

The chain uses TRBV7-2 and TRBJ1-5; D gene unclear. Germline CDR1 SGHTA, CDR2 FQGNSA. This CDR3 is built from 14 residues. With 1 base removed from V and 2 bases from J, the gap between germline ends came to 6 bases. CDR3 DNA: TGTGCCAGCAGCTTAGTCGACGGCAATCAGCCCCAGCATTTT. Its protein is CASSLVDGNQPQHF.

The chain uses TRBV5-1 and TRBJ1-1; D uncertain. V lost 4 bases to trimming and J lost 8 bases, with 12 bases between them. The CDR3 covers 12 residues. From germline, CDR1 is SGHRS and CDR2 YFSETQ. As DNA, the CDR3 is TGCGCCAGCAGCCCCGAGACCGGGGAAGCTTTCTTT. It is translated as CASSPETGEAFF.

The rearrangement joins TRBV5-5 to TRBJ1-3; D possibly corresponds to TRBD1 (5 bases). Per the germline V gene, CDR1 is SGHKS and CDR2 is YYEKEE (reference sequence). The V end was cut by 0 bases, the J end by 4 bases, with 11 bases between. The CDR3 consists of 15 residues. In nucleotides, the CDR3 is TGTGCCAGCAGCTTGGACGAGGGGCCAGGAAACACCATATATTTT. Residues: CASSLDEGPGNTIYF.

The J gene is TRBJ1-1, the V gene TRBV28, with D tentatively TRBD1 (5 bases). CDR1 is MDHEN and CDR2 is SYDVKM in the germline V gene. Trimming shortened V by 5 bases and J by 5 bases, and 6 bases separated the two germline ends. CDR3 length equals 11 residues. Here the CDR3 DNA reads TGTGCCAGCAGTGGGGGAACTGAAGCTTTCTTT. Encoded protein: CASSGGTEAFF.

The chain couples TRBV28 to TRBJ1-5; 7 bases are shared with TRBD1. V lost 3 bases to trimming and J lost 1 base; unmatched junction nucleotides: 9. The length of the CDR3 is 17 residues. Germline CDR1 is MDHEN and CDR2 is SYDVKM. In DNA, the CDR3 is TGTGCCAGCAGTTTCCATAGACAGGGCCTCAGCAATCAGCCCCAGCATTTT. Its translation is CASSFHRQGLSNQPQHF.

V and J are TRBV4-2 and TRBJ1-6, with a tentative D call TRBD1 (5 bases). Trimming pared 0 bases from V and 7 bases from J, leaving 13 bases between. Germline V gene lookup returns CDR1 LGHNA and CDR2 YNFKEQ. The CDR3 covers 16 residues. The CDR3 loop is CASSQDSNRGNSPLHF. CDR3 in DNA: TGTGCCAGCAGCCAAGATAGTAATAGGGGAAATTCACCCCTCCACTTT.